This passage covers 19 T cell receptor beta chains from one sample sequenced in a study of siplizumab effects on memory and regulatory T cells. Data came from immunoSEQ multiplex PCR; TCRdb stores just in-frame clones and leaves some out. The sample includes 62,000 or so clones, 75% to 90% of them seen just once. Sequenced: memory CD4+ T cells sorted from blood. Receptors originate from a human donor in good health.

V gene TRBV6-1 combines with J gene TRBJ1-1; D is ambiguous. Between the trimmed V and J ends, which lost 2 bases and 2 bases, there was a span of 9 bases. Per germline, CDR1 MNHNS and CDR2 SASEGT. CDR3 length equals 14 residues. Here the CDR3 DNA reads TGTGCCAGCAGTGAAATGTGGGGAAACACTGAAGCTTTCTTT. Protein: CASSEMWGNTEAFF.

This sequence joins TRBV5-1 and TRBJ2-7, with 14 bases lining up with TRBD2. V lost 3 bases to trimming and J lost 7 bases; unmatched junction nucleotides: 3. Germline V lookup: CDR1 SGHRS, CDR2 YFSETQ. The CDR3 is made up of 14 amino acids. The CDR3 is CASSSGLAGAEQYF. CDR3 sequence (DNA): TGCGCCAGCAGCTCGGGACTAGCGGGAGCGGAGCAGTACTTC.

This chain connects TRBV6-5 to TRBJ1-5; D unresolved. Germline CDR1 is MNHEY and CDR2 is SVGAGI. Trimming cost V 0 bases and J 4 bases, with 7 bases left between them. This CDR3 has 14 amino acids. The DNA of the CDR3 is TGTGCCAGCAGTTACTCGCTTCCGAATCAGCCCCAGCATTTT. Translated, it gives CASSYSLPNQPQHF.

The chain links TRBV11-3 to TRBJ1-1, with D maybe TRBD1 (5 bases). V lost 5 bases to trimming and J lost 0 bases, with 10 bases between them. This CDR3 is built from 14 residues. In germline, CDR1 is SGHNT, CDR2 YENEEA. The CDR3 protein is CASSPGRMNTEAFF. The CDR3 bases are TGTGCCAGCAGCCCGGGACGGATGAACACTGAAGCTTTCTTT.

In its sample, this clone was seen once. V is TRBV14 and J is TRBJ2-7, with D perhaps matching TRBD1 (5 bases). The CDR3 covers 16 residues. In germline, CDR1 is SGHDN, CDR2 FVKESK. The V end lost 6 bases, the J end lost 2 bases, and 20 bases lay between the germline ends. CDR3 sequence: CASSLEYPRGTYEQYF. CDR3 bases: TGTGCCAGCAGTCTCGAGTACCCAAGGGGAACCTACGAGCAGTACTTC.

As concerns this clone: Germline and junction disagree at one end, which may indicate a read error. This sequence joins TRBV7-7 and TRBJ2-1; no clear D. The CDR3 sequence is 17 residues long. Germline V gene data show CDR1 as SSHAT and CDR2 as FNYEAQ (reference sequence). CDR3 region: CASSSLTGISSYNEQFF. The CDR3 DNA sequence: TGTGCTAGCAGCTCCTTGACTGGGATAAGCTCCTACAATGAGCAGTTCTTC.

In this sample, this clone turned up a few times. This chain connects TRBV29-1 to TRBJ2-6, with D uncertain. Germline lookup yields CDR1 SQVTM and CDR2 ANQGSEA. V lost 4 bases, J lost 0 bases, and 7 bases lay in between. The CDR3 loop spans 14 amino acids. The CDR3 nucleotides are TGCAGCGTTGGTGGCCGCTCTGGGGCCAACGTCCTGACTTTC. Amino acids: CSVGGRSGANVLTF.

The chain combines TRBV6-5 with TRBJ2-3, with 8 bases fitting TRBD2. V shed 6 bases, J shed 6 bases, and the junction held 11 bases outside the gene matches. Germline assignment: CDR1 MNHEY and CDR2 SVGAGI. The CDR3 extends over 15 amino acids. The CDR3 nucleotides are TGTGCCAGCAGCTCCCCCGGGGGGGTCGGTGATACGCAGTATTTT. Encoded protein: CASSSPGGVGDTQYF.

This clone was seen only a few times. This sequence joins TRBV19 and TRBJ2-7; 8 nucleotides line up with TRBD1. V lost 4 bases to trimming and J lost 2 bases; unmatched junction nucleotides: 4. The CDR3 runs to 14 residues. Germline lookup yields CDR1 LNHDA and CDR2 SQIVND (reference sequence). The CDR3 sequence is CASSTSTGAYEQYF. CDR3 nucleotides: TGTGCCAGTAGTACCTCGACAGGGGCCTACGAGCAGTACTTC.

This rearrangement joins TRBV2 to TRBJ1-5, with 7 bases identical to TRBD1. The length of the CDR3 is 14 residues. Germline CDR1 is SNHLY and CDR2 is FYNNEI. V lost 4 bases to trimming and J lost 3 bases; unmatched junction nucleotides: 3. CDR3 in amino acids: CASSADRVNQPQHF. CDR3 sequence (DNA): TGTGCCAGCAGTGCTGACAGGGTCAATCAGCCCCAGCATTTT.

The chain is built from TRBV14 and TRBJ1-3, with 11 bases lining up with TRBD1. The CDR3 loop spans 15 amino acids. CDR1 SGHDN and CDR2 FVKESK come from the germline V gene. V shed 4 bases and J 2 bases; nucleotides not matched to a gene: 1. The CDR3 spells CASSPGQGAGNTIYF. CDR3 bases: TGTGCCAGCAGCCCGGGACAGGGGGCTGGAAACACCATATATTTT.

The V gene is TRBV6-5, the J gene TRBJ2-7, with D perhaps matching TRBD1 (5 bases). V was shortened by 7 bases and J by 2 bases, with 9 bases between the two germline ends. This CDR3 is built from 12 residues. From germline, CDR1 is MNHEY and CDR2 SVGAGI. The CDR3 DNA is TGTGCCAGCAATGACAGACCCTACGAGCAGTACTTC. Its translation: CASNDRPYEQYF.

The chain employs TRBV5-4 and TRBJ1-1, with D hard to call. Germline V gives CDR1 SGHNT, CDR2 YYREEE (reference sequence). Trimming removed 4 bases from V and 3 bases from J, with 19 bases in between. This CDR3 spans 16 amino acids. The CDR3 DNA reads as TGTGCCAGCAGCCCGGTTGGGCGGTATGTGGACACTGAAGCTTTCTTT. Its protein is CASSPVGRYVDTEAFF.

This chain links TRBV7-3 with TRBJ2-7, with 7 bases lining up with TRBD2. V lost 5 bases and J lost 1; bases outside the gene matches: 8. The CDR3 extends over 15 amino acids. Per the germline V gene, CDR1 is SGHTA and CDR2 is FQGTGA. CDR3 region: CASSLQAGASYEQYF. CDR3 nucleotide sequence: TGTGCCAGCAGCCTCCAGGCGGGAGCTTCCTACGAGCAGTACTTC.

The chain links TRBV27 to TRBJ2-1, with 11 bases identical to TRBD2. The CDR3 length is 16 residues. Per germline, CDR1 MNHEY and CDR2 SMNVEV (reference sequence). J was trimmed by 5 bases and V by 3 bases; bases with no gene match: 6. CDR3 residues: CASSLSRLAGHNEQFF. CDR3 nucleotide sequence: TGTGCCAGCAGTTTGTCACGACTAGCGGGACACAATGAGCAGTTCTTC.

The chain has TRBV7-2 and TRBJ2-7, with D uncertain. Between the trimmed V and J ends, which lost 1 base and 5 bases, there was a span of 15 bases. The length of the CDR3 is 15 residues. The germline gives CDR1 SGHTA, CDR2 FQGNSA. The CDR3 is CASSLDPPPRDEQYF. In nucleotides, the CDR3 is TGTGCCAGCAGCTTAGACCCCCCCCCTCGGGACGAGCAGTACTTC.

This clone was picked up one time. J is TRBJ2-5 and V is TRBV10-3, with 10 nucleotides matching TRBD2. CDR1 is ENHRY and CDR2 is SYGVKD in the germline V gene. This CDR3 has 19 residues. Germline trimming cut 0 bases from V and 5 bases from J; bases unmatched to any gene: 15. DNA of the CDR3: TGTGCCATCAGTGAGTCGAGGCTAGCGGGGGTCCGAAAGGGGGAGACCCAGTACTTC. Translation gives CAISESRLAGVRKGETQYF.

The V gene is TRBV30, the J gene TRBJ2-1; 7 bases match TRBD1. Germline V CDR1 and CDR2: GTSNPN, SVGIG (reference sequence). J lost 7 bases, V lost 3 bases, and 9 bases had no gene match. The CDR3 sequence is 14 residues long. The CDR3 nucleotides are TGTGCCTGGAGCGACAAGACGACAGGGAATGAGCAGTTCTTC. It codes for CAWSDKTTGNEQFF.

The chain has TRBV11-2 and TRBJ1-1; D possibly corresponds to TRBD1 (6 bases). Trimming took off 6 bases at V and 4 bases at J, with 18 bases between the two ends. The CDR3 extends over 15 amino acids. The V gene's germline CDR1 is SGHAT and CDR2 FQNNGV. The CDR3 here is CASREQVGAGTEAFF. The DNA of the CDR3 is TGTGCCAGCAGGGAACAGGTGGGGGCTGGCACTGAAGCTTTCTTT.